Included here is one TCR beta chain sequence, with context. Per germline, CDR1 SEHNR and CDR2 FQNEAQ (reference sequence). V dropped 5 bases and J dropped 5 bases, with 6 bases sitting between them. This CDR3 has 12 residues. The data originate from a study of control samples from healthy donors and cancer patients. Produced via immunoSEQ multiplex PCR; TCRdb's table is partial and in-frame only. This table holds around 200,000 clones, about 95% found once. The sequencing input was blood. The gene calls are TRBV7-9 and TRBJ1-4; no definite D call. The TCR was taken from a middle-aged man in good health. The CDR3 region is CASSPANEKLFF. In DNA form, the CDR3 reads TGTGCCAGCAGCCCGGCCAATGAAAAACTGTTTTTT.